Shown below are 9 T cell receptor beta chains from a single sample sequenced in a study of blood T cells in healthy people across ages. For the second PCR, which ran for about 6 to 11 cycles, a sample-barcoded 5' primer and a J-beta primer mix were used. TCRdb redid the calling of the 5' RACE reads with MiXCR, one entry per CDR3 protein. Of 1,300,000 or so distinct CDR3 sequences in the sample, almost 60% were seen once. Sequencing used blood. These TCRs come from a young man in good health.

The chain links TRBV3-1 to TRBJ2-6; D tentatively fits TRBD1 or TRBD2 (5 bases each). The length of the CDR3 is 19 residues. V dropped 0 bases and J dropped 4 bases, with 19 bases sitting between them. Looked up from germline, CDR1 is LGHDT and CDR2 is YNNKEL (reference sequence). DNA for the CDR3: TGTGCCAGCAGCCAAGATCTAACGGGACCTCGTACCGGGGCCAACGTCCTGACTTTC. Translated: CASSQDLTGPRTGANVLTF.

In DNA form, the CDR3 reads TGTGCCAGCAGTTTTCTGGACGGGGAGCTGTTTTTT. Protein product: CASSFLDGELFF. The V call is TRBV12-3 or TRBV12-4, the J call TRBJ2-2, with D hard to call. CDR3 size: 12 residues. The ends were cut back, 3 bases at V and 7 bases at J, with 6 bases in the middle.

The chain joins TRBV11-1 to TRBJ1-6; D remains unclear. Germline V CDR1 and CDR2: SGHAT, FQDESV (reference sequence). CDR3 length: 24 amino acids. Trimming took off 5 bases at V and 3 bases at J, with 38 bases between the two ends. The CDR3 nucleotides read TGTGCCAGCAGCCCAGTCCCCCTGCAGAGTAATAGAATCCTAGAACCTTACTATAATTCACCCCTCCACTTT. It encodes CASSPVPLQSNRILEPYYNSPLHF. Using reference TRBV11-1 and TRBJ1-6 for the parts outside the CDR3, the full variable domain is EAEVAQSPRYKITEKSQAVAFWCDPISGHATLYWYRQILGQGPELLVQFQDESVVDDSQLPKDRFSAERLKGVDSTLKIQPAELGDSAMYLCASSPVPLQSNRILEPYYNSPLHFGNGTRLTVT.

This clonotype has a single count. V and J are TRBV4-1 and TRBJ2-5; 11 bases map to TRBD2. The germline V gene has CDR1 MGHRA and CDR2 YSYEKL. The CDR3 has 15 residues. Losses at the gene ends were 2 bases for V and 11 bases for J; bases not matched to a gene: 10. In DNA, the CDR3 is TGCGCCAGCAGCCAAACTAGCGGGGGAGGGGATGAGCAGTACTTC. This gives the protein CASSQTSGGGDEQYF.

The chain combines TRBV12-3 or TRBV12-4 with TRBJ2-3, with 9 bases matching TRBD1. V dropped 10 bases and J dropped 2; count of bases not matched to a gene: 13. CDR3 size: 16 residues. CDR3 DNA sequence: TGTGCCACCGTCGCCGGGACAGGGTATTCCACAGATACGCAGTATTTT. Its protein is CATVAGTGYSTDTQYF.

V is TRBV7-7 and J is TRBJ2-1; TRBD2 agrees at 7 bases. CDR3 size: 14 residues. Trimming cost V 2 bases and J 9 bases; bases outside gene matches: 7. CDR1 is SSHAT, CDR2 FNYEAQ, per germline (reference sequence). The CDR3 loop reads CASSLYGRLSEQFF. For the CDR3, the DNA is TGTGCCAGCAGCTTATACGGGAGGCTTAGTGAGCAGTTCTTC.

The chain has TRBV20-1 and TRBJ1-3, with 7 bases matching TRBD1. With 2 bases clipped from V and 8 bases from J, the junction kept 3 bases outside the gene matches. The CDR3 runs to 12 residues. Looked up from germline, CDR1 is DFQATT and CDR2 is SNEGSKA (reference sequence). The CDR3 DNA follows: TGCAGTGCTAGACAAGGGGGCCACACCATATATTTT. It codes for CSARQGGHTIYF.

In the case of this clonotype: The junction shows a germline mismatch at one end, possibly a read error. This rearrangement joins TRBV2 to TRBJ1-5; D is unclear. Germline lookup yields CDR1 SNHLY and CDR2 FYNNEI. CDR3 length equals 16 residues. The CDR3 DNA sequence: TGTGCCAGCAGTGAAGCAGGCACAGTACCCAATCAGCCCCGGCATTTT. The encoded protein is CASSEAGTVPNQPRHF.

This clonotype was seen just once. The V gene is TRBV7-2, the J gene TRBJ1-5, with D perhaps matching TRBD1 (5 bases). Trimming took off 5 bases at V and 0 bases at J, with 17 bases between the two ends. This CDR3 contains 17 residues. Germline CDR1 SGHTA, CDR2 FQGNSA. The CDR3 region has the DNA TGTGCCAGCAGCCCTTCTTCTAGGGGCTATAGCAATCAGCCCCAGCATTTT. Its protein is CASSPSSRGYSNQPQHF.